This TCR beta chain was recovered during a study of shared clonotypes between healthy human individuals. Study observations and caveats: Non-shared clonotypes were found to have lower generation probabilities than the clonotypes that were shared by all four of the sorted-subset donors. Generally, naive subsets came out with larger estimated richness than memory subsets.

Assay used: immunoSEQ multiplex PCR; TCRdb lists only in-frame clones, some missing. The sample yields 2 million or so clones, about 95% seen once. Germline V gene lookup returns CDR1 LGHNA and CDR2 YNFKEQ. The CDR3 length is 15 residues. V gave up 1 base and J gave up 11 bases; unmatched junction bases: 9. Regarding this clone: Its target is unknown. This clone may be a read error of a much larger clone one base away.

The origin of this receptor is a man aged 18 to 30 in good health. Input material: naive CD4+ T cells sorted from blood. Subset specified: CD45RA+ positively selected. The J gene is TRBJ2-5, the V gene TRBV4-2, with 11 bases that match TRBD2. CDR3 nucleotides: TGTGCCAGCAGCCAAGGTCTAGCGGGAGGCTCGGGGCAGTACTTC. It yields the protein CASSQGLAGGSGQYF.